One and the same sample provided the 30 T cell receptor beta chains below, sequenced in a study of identifying expanded T cells in peripheral blood. Using immunoSEQ multiplex PCR, the repertoire was profiled, and TCRdb retains in-frame clones only, with some absent. This table has approximately 50,000 clones, approximately 80% appearing once. Specimen: blood. The receptors were sampled from a person aged 18-70 years in good health.

The chain employs TRBV9 and TRBJ1-3, with a weak D call TRBD1 (6 bases). The germline gives CDR1 SGDLS, CDR2 YYNGEE. The CDR3 spans 16 residues. The V gene lost 3 bases and the J gene lost 0 bases, with 13 bases spanning the gap. CDR3 nucleotides: TGTGCCAGCAGCGCACAGGGTCGAATCTCTGGAAACACCATATATTTT. Protein product: CASSAQGRISGNTIYF.

This chain uses TRBV11-2 with TRBJ2-7, with a possible D match to TRBD2 (5 bases). CDR3 length: 14 amino acids. Trimming took 3 bases from V and 7 from J, leaving 16 bases between them. Germline values: CDR1 SGHAT, CDR2 FQNNGV. This CDR3 reads CASSFRRPGGEQYF. CDR3 nucleotides: TGTGCCAGCAGCTTCCGTCGTCCGGGCGGGGAGCAGTACTTC.

This clone was counted between two and nine times. This chain links TRBV20-1 with TRBJ1-2; no firm D call. Trimming shortened V by 3 bases and J by 6 bases, and 5 bases separated the two germline ends. The CDR3 runs to 10 residues. Germline CDR1 is DFQATT and CDR2 is SNEGSKA (reference sequence). CDR3 nucleotides: TGCAGTGCTAGGGAGGATGGCTACACCTTC. Protein product: CSAREDGYTF.

This clone was detected once. The chain couples TRBV18 to TRBJ2-7; tentatively, D is TRBD1 or TRBD2 (5 bases each). CDR3 length: 13 amino acids. The V end lost 6 bases, the J end lost 2 bases, and 11 bases lay between the germline ends. The germline V gene encodes CDR1 KGHSH and CDR2 LQKENI. Here the CDR3 DNA reads TGTGCCAGCTCGACAGCGGAAACCTACGAGCAGTACTTC. Protein: CASSTAETYEQYF. The variable domain in full, with the rest retrieved from reference TRBV18 and TRBJ2-7, is NAGVMQNPRHLVRRRGQEARLRCSPMKGHSHVYWYRQLPEEGLKFMVYLQKENIIDESGMPKERFSAEFPKEGPSILRIQQVVRGDSAAYFCASSTAETYEQYFGPGTRLTVT.

The chain carries TRBV5-1 and TRBJ2-7; TRBD1 matches 9 bases. The CDR3 spans 14 residues. The J segment lost 7 bases and the V segment lost 4 bases, leaving 9 bases of the junction unmatched. Per the germline V gene, CDR1 is SGHRS and CDR2 is YFSETQ. In DNA, the CDR3 is TGCGCCAGCAGCGATACAGGGGGCTCGAGGGAGCAGTACTTC. Amino acids: CASSDTGGSREQYF.

CDR3 protein: CASSYTGRSTNEKLFF. DNA for the CDR3: TGTGCCAGCAGTTATACGGGGCGTTCAACTAATGAAAAACTGTTTTTT. V usage is TRBV6-5 and J usage is TRBJ1-4; TRBD1 is a possible D gene (5 bases). V was shortened by 3 bases and J by 0 bases, with 11 bases between the two germline ends. In germline, CDR1 is MNHEY, CDR2 SVGAGI. This CDR3 spans 16 amino acids.

V and J are TRBV5-1 and TRBJ1-1; 9 bases align to TRBD1. The CDR3 is 12 residues long. The germline gives CDR1 SGHRS, CDR2 YFSETQ. J gave up 10 bases and V 3 bases, and 4 bases lay outside the gene matches. CDR3 sequence (DNA): TGCGCCAGCAGCTATGGACAGGGGAGAGCTTTCTTT. It translates to CASSYGQGRAFF. Based on the CDR3 plus reference TRBV5-1 and TRBJ1-1, the full variable domain is KAGVTQTPRYLIKTRGQQVTLSCSPISGHRSVSWYQQTPGQGLQFLFEYFSETQRNKGNFPGRFSGRQFSNSRSEMNVSTLELGDSALYLCASSYGQGRAFFGQGTRLTVV.

This chain joins TRBV14 and TRBJ2-3; D remains ambiguous. The CDR3 has 14 residues. Germline CDR1 reads SGHDN; CDR2 reads FVKESK. V shed 4 bases and J shed 5 bases, with 13 bases lying between them. CDR3 residues: CASSPLSVGDTQYF. For the CDR3, the DNA is TGTGCCAGCAGCCCGCTCTCGGTCGGAGATACGCAGTATTTT.

This chain joins TRBV5-1 and TRBJ1-6; possible D gene TRBD1, 5 bases. Trimming took 0 bases from V and 8 from J, leaving 12 bases between them. This CDR3 has 15 amino acids. The germline V gene encodes CDR1 SGHRS and CDR2 YFSETQ. The CDR3 reads CASSLVPREDSPLHF. Here the CDR3 DNA reads TGCGCCAGCAGCTTGGTGCCCAGGGAAGATTCACCCCTCCACTTT.

In this sample, this clone turned up a few times. The chain joins TRBV7-3 to TRBJ2-1; D might be TRBD1 (6 bases). The ends were cut back, 1 base at V and 8 bases at J, with 15 bases in the middle. The V gene's germline CDR1 is SGHTA and CDR2 FQGTGA. This CDR3 has 15 residues. This CDR3 is CASSLRQGKWDEQFF. Written as DNA, the CDR3 is TGTGCCAGCAGCTTAAGGCAGGGGAAATGGGATGAGCAGTTCTTC.

This chain connects TRBV18 to TRBJ1-2; 8 positions agree with TRBD1. Germline assignment: CDR1 KGHSH and CDR2 LQKENI. Germline trimming cut 2 bases from V and 7 bases from J; bases unmatched to any gene: 12. CDR3 length: 16 amino acids. This CDR3 reads CASSPSVGQGGRGYTF. CDR3 sequence (DNA): TGTGCCAGCTCACCATCTGTTGGACAGGGCGGACGTGGCTACACCTTC.

This clone was seen a handful of times. The gene calls are TRBV6-5 and TRBJ2-7, with TRBD1 matching over 7 bases. J gave up 2 bases and V 8 bases, and 9 bases lay outside the gene matches. CDR1 is MNHEY and CDR2 is SVGAGI in the germline V gene. The length of the CDR3 is 14 residues. CDR3 amino acids: CASAPRDSPYEQYV. As DNA, the CDR3 is TGTGCCAGCGCCCCCAGGGACAGCCCCTACGAGCAGTACGTC.

This rearrangement joins TRBV18 to TRBJ1-4; possibly TRBD1 for D (5 bases). V was cut by 3 bases and J by 7 bases, with 12 bases left in between. Germline values: CDR1 KGHSH, CDR2 LQKENI. CDR3 length: 14 residues. CDR3 sequence (DNA): TGTGCCAGCTCACCGGGCAGGGCTGGTGAAAAACTGTTTTTT. It encodes CASSPGRAGEKLFF.

This sequence joins TRBV5-4 and TRBJ2-7; a possible D gene is TRBD1 (6 bases). V dropped 4 bases and J dropped 3 bases, with 17 bases sitting between them. The germline gives CDR1 SGHNT, CDR2 YYREEE (reference sequence). CDR3 size: 15 residues. CDR3 coding DNA: TGTGCCAGCAGCCTACCAGGGACAAAGGGCTACGAGCAGTACTTC. Protein sequence: CASSLPGTKGYEQYF.

The chain uses TRBV18 and TRBJ1-2; no reliable D call. Per germline, CDR1 KGHSH and CDR2 LQKENI. There are 16 residues in the CDR3. V gave up 3 bases and J gave up 4 bases, with 18 bases separating them. The CDR3 DNA follows: TGTGCCAGCTCACCGGGGTCGAGGGCCGAGGGCTATGGCTACACCTTC. Protein product: CASSPGSRAEGYGYTF.

DNA for the CDR3: TGTGCCAGCAGCTTAGTCGGTGCGGGAGCCTACGAGCAGTACTTC. This codes for CASSLVGAGAYEQYF. The chain has TRBV7-9 and TRBJ2-7; 7 nucleotides match TRBD2. From germline, CDR1 is SEHNR and CDR2 FQNEAQ (reference sequence). The CDR3 is 15 amino acids. The ends lost 1 base at V and 2 bases at J; junction bases unmatched: 5.

This clone was seen a single time. The V gene is TRBV27, the J gene TRBJ1-2, with D possibly matching TRBD1 (5 bases). This CDR3 is built from 14 residues. Trimming cost V 3 bases and J 2 bases, with 10 bases left between them. Per the germline V gene, CDR1 is MNHEY and CDR2 is SMNVEV (reference sequence). The DNA of the CDR3 is TGTGCCAGCAGTTTTAACAGGCTCAACTATGGCTACACCTTC. Encoded protein: CASSFNRLNYGYTF.

The chain combines TRBV2 with TRBJ1-5, with TRBD1 as a possible D gene (6 bases). V was cut by 6 bases and J by 1 base, with 13 bases left in between. The germline V gene encodes CDR1 SNHLY and CDR2 FYNNEI. The CDR3 totals 15 residues. Here the CDR3 reads CASSDLGQSNQPQHF. The DNA for the CDR3 is TGTGCCAGCAGCGACCTTGGACAGAGCAATCAGCCCCAGCATTTT.

This chain connects TRBV19 to TRBJ1-6; TRBD1 is a possible D gene (5 bases). The germline CDR1 and CDR2 sequences are LNHDA and SQIVND (reference sequence). The CDR3 spans 14 residues. The V and J ends lost 7 bases and 8 bases respectively, with 15 bases between them. CDR3 protein: CASKYIGGDSPLHF. The CDR3, as DNA: TGTGCCAGTAAATATATCGGGGGGGATTCACCCCTCCACTTT.

V and J are TRBV6-1 and TRBJ2-2; 7 positions agree with TRBD1. The CDR3 consists of 16 residues. The germline V gene has CDR1 MNHNS and CDR2 SASEGT. V trimming: 4 bases; J trimming: 7 bases; junction bases outside the gene matches: 12. CDR3: CASSALGRGFVGELFF. The DNA for the CDR3 is TGTGCCAGCAGTGCCCTTGGCAGGGGGTTCGTCGGGGAGCTGTTTTTT.

This rearrangement joins TRBV6-4 to TRBJ1-2, with 9 bases fitting TRBD1. The germline gives CDR1 MRHNA, CDR2 SNTAGT. This CDR3 comprises 13 residues. Losses at the gene ends were 6 bases for V and 5 bases for J; bases not matched to a gene: 4. The CDR3 DNA reads TGTGCCAGCAGCCTGGACAGGGGATATGGCTACACCTTC. Translated: CASSLDRGYGYTF.

The chain combines TRBV5-1 with TRBJ2-3; no firm D call. With 0 bases removed from V and 4 bases from J, the gap between germline ends came to 9 bases. Germline V lookup: CDR1 SGHRS, CDR2 YFSETQ. This CDR3 region has 14 residues. CDR3 in amino acids: CASSLASGPDTQYF. The CDR3 bases are TGCGCCAGCAGCTTGGCCTCCGGTCCAGATACGCAGTATTTT.

V and J are TRBV5-1 and TRBJ2-6, with D perhaps matching TRBD1 (6 bases). The length of the CDR3 is 15 residues. The germline gives CDR1 SGHRS, CDR2 YFSETQ. V lost 5 bases and J lost 0, with 9 bases in between. The DNA for the CDR3 is TGCGCCAGCAGGACAGGCCTCTCTGGGGCCAACGTCCTGACTTTC. The encoded protein is CASRTGLSGANVLTF. Variable domain in full (rest from reference TRBV5-1 and TRBJ2-6): KAGVTQTPRYLIKTRGQQVTLSCSPISGHRSVSWYQQTPGQGLQFLFEYFSETQRNKGNFPGRFSGRQFSNSRSEMNVSTLELGDSALYLCASRTGLSGANVLTFGAGSRLTVL.

V usage is TRBV7-7 and J usage is TRBJ2-5, with 10 bases identical to TRBD2. Germline lookup yields CDR1 SSHAT and CDR2 FNYEAQ (reference sequence). Trimming took 5 bases from V and 5 from J; bases not matched to a gene: 8. The CDR3 has 15 residues. CDR3 region: CASSQTLAGSETQYF. In DNA, the CDR3 is TGTGCCAGCAGCCAAACACTAGCGGGATCTGAGACCCAGTACTTC.

The chain has TRBV6-5 and TRBJ2-3; 7 nucleotides align to TRBD2. The CDR3 loop spans 15 amino acids. Germline V gene sequence: CDR1 MNHEY, CDR2 SVGAGI. Trimming at V came to 5 bases and at J to 0 bases, leaving 5 bases not matched to a gene. This CDR3 is CASSRLAASTDTQYF. In nucleotides, the CDR3 is TGTGCCAGCAGTCGACTAGCTGCCAGCACAGATACGCAGTATTTT.

The chain uses TRBV6-1 and TRBJ2-3; D is ambiguous. With 6 bases removed from V and 12 bases from J, the gap between germline ends came to 16 bases. The CDR3 loop spans 12 amino acids. Germline lookup yields CDR1 MNHNS and CDR2 SASEGT. CDR3 protein: CASRGTRDKQYF. The CDR3 DNA reads as TGTGCCAGCAGGGGAACGCGAGACAAACAGTATTTT.

The genes are TRBV7-3 and TRBJ1-1; the match to TRBD1 covers 7 bases. The CDR3 sequence is 15 residues long. Germline CDR1 is SGHTA and CDR2 is FQGTGA. The ends lost 5 bases at V and 4 bases at J; junction bases unmatched: 10. Here the CDR3 reads CASSLTGALGTEAFF. The DNA for the CDR3 is TGTGCCAGCAGCCTTACAGGGGCCCTTGGCACTGAAGCTTTCTTT.

In its sample, this clone was seen a few times. The rearrangement uses TRBV7-6 and TRBJ2-7; D is perhaps TRBD1 or TRBD2 (6 bases each). Per germline, CDR1 SGHVS and CDR2 FNYEAQ. The CDR3 covers 17 residues. V lost 4 bases and J 5 bases, leaving 24 bases between the germline ends. The CDR3 region is CASSSEAGTTYPNEQYF. CDR3 DNA sequence: TGTGCCAGCAGCTCCGAGGCGGGGACAACCTACCCAAACGAGCAGTACTTC.

The gene calls are TRBV27 and TRBJ2-2, with 10 bases identical to TRBD2. Germline CDR1 reads MNHEY; CDR2 reads SMNVEV (reference sequence). With 5 bases clipped from V and 4 bases from J, the junction kept 16 bases outside the gene matches. The CDR3 totals 19 residues. This CDR3 reads CASSRFKASGSGGTGELFF. CDR3 coding DNA: TGTGCCAGCAGTCGCTTTAAGGCTAGCGGGAGTGGTGGCACCGGGGAGCTGTTTTTT.

The chain has TRBV6-1 and TRBJ1-6; no clear D gene. The V end was cut by 5 bases, the J end by 8 bases, with 10 bases between. CDR1 and CDR2 from the germline V gene are MNHNS and SASEGT. This CDR3 comprises 13 residues. The CDR3 protein is CASSIQYDSPLHF. Here the CDR3 DNA reads TGTGCCAGCAGTATCCAGTATGATTCACCCCTCCACTTT.